The clone carrying this TCR beta chain appeared many times. Its antigen is currently unknown. The definition of stable Graves' hyperthyroidism was no ophthalmopathy progression within 18 months. Patients were excluded because of uncontrolled infection, other autoimmune disease, pregnancy or lactation. The data derive from a study of T cells in Graves' hyperthyroidism and ophthalmopathy. For the study at large: Any treatment followed the collection of peripheral blood at initial diagnosis. Notes on the study in general: The model forecast ophthalmopathy, anticipating it by a median about 7 months before onset.

RNA transcripts provided the source from which TCR beta CDR3 regions were amplified. TCR CDR3 underwent first-round RT-PCR with the HTBI primer set. TCRdb passed the multiplex PCR reads through MiXCR, listing each CDR3 protein once. The sample includes around 620,000 distinct CDR3 sequences, around 15% of them seen just once. The receptor's source is a woman younger than 45 with Graves' hyperthyroidism. Sequences were obtained from blood.

The CDR3 spells CASSSGSNPRDLPFPKANYGYTF. CDR3 in DNA: TGTGCCAGCAGTTCCGGTTCGAATCCTCGGGACCTACCGTTCCCCAAAGCTAACTATGGCTACACCTTC. The chain joins TRBV28 to TRBJ1-2; tentative D call: TRBD1 (5 bases). The V gene's germline CDR1 is MDHEN and CDR2 SYDVKM. The CDR3 sequence is 23 residues long. V dropped 4 bases and J dropped 0 bases, with 36 bases sitting between them.